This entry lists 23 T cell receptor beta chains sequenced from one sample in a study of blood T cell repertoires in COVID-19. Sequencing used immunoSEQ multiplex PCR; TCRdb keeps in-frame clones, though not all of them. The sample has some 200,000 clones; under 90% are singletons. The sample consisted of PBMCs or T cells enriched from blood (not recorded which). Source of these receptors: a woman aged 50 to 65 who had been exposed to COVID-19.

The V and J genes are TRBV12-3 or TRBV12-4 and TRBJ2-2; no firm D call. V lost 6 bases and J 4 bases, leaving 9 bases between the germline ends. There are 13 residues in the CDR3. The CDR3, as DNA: TGTGCCAGCAGATCGGTAGCCACCGGGGAGCTGTTTTTT. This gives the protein CASRSVATGELFF.

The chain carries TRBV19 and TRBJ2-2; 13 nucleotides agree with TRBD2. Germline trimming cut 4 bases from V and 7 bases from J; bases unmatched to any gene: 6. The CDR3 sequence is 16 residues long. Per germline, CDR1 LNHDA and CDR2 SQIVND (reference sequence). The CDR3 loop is CASSKGTSGERGELFF. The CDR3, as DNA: TGTGCCAGTAGTAAGGGGACTAGCGGGGAGCGCGGGGAGCTGTTTTTT.

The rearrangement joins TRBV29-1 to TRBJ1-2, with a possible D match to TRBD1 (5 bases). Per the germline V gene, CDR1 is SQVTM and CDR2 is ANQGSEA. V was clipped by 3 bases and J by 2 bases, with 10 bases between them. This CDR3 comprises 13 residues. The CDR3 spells CSVDPGVNYGYTF. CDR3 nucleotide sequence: TGCAGCGTTGACCCGGGGGTGAACTATGGCTACACCTTC.

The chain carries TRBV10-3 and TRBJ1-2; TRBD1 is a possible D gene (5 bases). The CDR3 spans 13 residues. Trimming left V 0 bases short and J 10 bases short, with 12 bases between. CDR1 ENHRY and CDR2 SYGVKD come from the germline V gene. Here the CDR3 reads CAISESLGRPYTF. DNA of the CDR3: TGTGCCATCAGTGAGTCTTTGGGGCGGCCCTACACCTTC.

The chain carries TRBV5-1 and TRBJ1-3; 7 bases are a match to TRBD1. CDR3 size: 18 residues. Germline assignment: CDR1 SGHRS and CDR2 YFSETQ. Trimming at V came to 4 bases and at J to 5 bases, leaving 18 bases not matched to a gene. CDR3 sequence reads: CASSALGGSTLTRNTIYF. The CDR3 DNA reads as TGCGCCAGCAGCGCATTAGGGGGCAGTACATTGACCCGAAACACCATATATTTT.

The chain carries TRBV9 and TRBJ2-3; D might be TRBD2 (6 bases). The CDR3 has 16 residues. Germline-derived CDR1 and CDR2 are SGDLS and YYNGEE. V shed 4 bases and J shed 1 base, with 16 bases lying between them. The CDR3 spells CASSKRMGGGTDTQYF. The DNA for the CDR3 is TGTGCCAGCAGCAAGCGGATGGGGGGAGGCACAGATACGCAGTATTTT.

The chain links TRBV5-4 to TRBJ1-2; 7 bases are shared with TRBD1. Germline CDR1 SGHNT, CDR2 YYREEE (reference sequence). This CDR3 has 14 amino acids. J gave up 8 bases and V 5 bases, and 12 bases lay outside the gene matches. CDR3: CASSSATGAEGYTF. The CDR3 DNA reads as TGTGCCAGCAGTTCTGCAACAGGGGCGGAAGGCTACACCTTC.

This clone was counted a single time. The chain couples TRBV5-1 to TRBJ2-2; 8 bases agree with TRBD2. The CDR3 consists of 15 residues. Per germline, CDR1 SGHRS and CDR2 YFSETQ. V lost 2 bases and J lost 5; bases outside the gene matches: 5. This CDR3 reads CASSFGGGITGELFF. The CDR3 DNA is TGCGCCAGCAGCTTCGGCGGGGGGATAACCGGGGAGCTGTTTTTT.

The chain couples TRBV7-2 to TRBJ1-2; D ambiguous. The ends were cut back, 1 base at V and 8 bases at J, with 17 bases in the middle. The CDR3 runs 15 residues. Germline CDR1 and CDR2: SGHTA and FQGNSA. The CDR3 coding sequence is TGTGCCAGCAGCTTAGGAGGCACATCCTATGACGGCTACACCTTC. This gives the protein CASSLGGTSYDGYTF.

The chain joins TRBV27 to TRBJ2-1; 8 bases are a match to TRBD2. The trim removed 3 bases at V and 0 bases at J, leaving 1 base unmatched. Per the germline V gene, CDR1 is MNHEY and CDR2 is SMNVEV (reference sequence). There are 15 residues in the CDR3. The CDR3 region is CASSLTSVSYNEQFF. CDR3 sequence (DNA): TGTGCCAGCAGTTTGACTAGCGTCTCCTACAATGAGCAGTTCTTC.

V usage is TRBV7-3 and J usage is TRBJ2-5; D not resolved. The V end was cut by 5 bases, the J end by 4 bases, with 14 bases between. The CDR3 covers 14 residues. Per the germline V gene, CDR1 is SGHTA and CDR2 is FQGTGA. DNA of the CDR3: TGTGCCAGCAGCCCCTCCTCACCGGGAGAGACCCAGTACTTC. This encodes CASSPSSPGETQYF.

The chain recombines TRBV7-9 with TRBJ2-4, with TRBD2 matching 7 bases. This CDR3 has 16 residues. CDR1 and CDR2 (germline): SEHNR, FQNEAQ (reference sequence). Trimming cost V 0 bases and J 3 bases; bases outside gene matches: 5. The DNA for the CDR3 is TGTGCCAGCAGCTTAGCCAACTCGGGGGGCAAAAACATTCAGTACTTC. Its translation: CASSLANSGGKNIQYF. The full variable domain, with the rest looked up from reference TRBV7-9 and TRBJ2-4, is DTGVSQNPRHKITKRGQNVTFRCDPISEHNRLYWYRQTLGQGPEFLTYFQNEAQLEKSRLLSDRFSAERPKGSFSTLEIQRTEQGDSAMYLCASSLANSGGKNIQYFGAGTRLSVL.

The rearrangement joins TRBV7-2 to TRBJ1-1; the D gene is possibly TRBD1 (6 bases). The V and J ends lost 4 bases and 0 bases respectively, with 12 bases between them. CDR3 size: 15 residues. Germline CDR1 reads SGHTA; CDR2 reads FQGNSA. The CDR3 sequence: CASSSTGRVNTEAFF. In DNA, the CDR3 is TGTGCCAGCAGCTCAACAGGGAGGGTGAACACTGAAGCTTTCTTT. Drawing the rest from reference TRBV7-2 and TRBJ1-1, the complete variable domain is GAGVSQSPSNKVTEKGKDVELRCDPISGHTALYWYRQSLGQGLEFLIYFQGNSAPDKSGLPSDRFSAERTGGSVSTLTIQRTQQEDSAVYLCASSSTGRVNTEAFFGQGTRLTVV.

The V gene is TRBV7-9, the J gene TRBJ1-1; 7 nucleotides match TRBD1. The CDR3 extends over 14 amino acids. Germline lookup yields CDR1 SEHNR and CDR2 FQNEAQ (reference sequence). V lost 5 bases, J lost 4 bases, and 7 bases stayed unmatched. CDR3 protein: CASSLGQQITEAFF. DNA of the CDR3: TGTGCCAGCAGCCTGGGACAGCAAATCACTGAAGCTTTCTTT.

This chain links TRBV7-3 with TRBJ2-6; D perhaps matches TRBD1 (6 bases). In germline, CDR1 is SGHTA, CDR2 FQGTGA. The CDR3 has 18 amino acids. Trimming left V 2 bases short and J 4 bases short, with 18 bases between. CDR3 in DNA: TGTGCCAGCAGCTTACGGGGCAGGGGTGGTGGAGGGGCCAACGTCCTGACTTTC. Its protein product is CASSLRGRGGGGANVLTF. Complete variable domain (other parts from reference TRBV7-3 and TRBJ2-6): GAGVSQTPSNKVTEKGKYVELRCDPISGHTALYWYRQSLGQGPEFLIYFQGTGAADDSGLPNDRFFAVRPEGSVSTLKIQRTERGDSAVYLCASSLRGRGGGGANVLTFGAGSRLTVL.

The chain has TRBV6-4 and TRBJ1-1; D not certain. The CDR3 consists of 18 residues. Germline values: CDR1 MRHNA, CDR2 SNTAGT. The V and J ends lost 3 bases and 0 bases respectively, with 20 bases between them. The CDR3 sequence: CASSERRATIIMNTEAFF. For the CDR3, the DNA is TGTGCCAGCAGTGAGAGGAGGGCGACCATTATTATGAACACTGAAGCTTTCTTT.

CDR3 protein: CASSPTGAFF. The CDR3 DNA reads as TGTGCCAGCAGTCCGACGGGAGCTTTCTTT. The chain combines TRBV27 with TRBJ1-1; the D is unclear. The CDR3 is 10 amino acids. Looked up from germline, CDR1 is MNHEY and CDR2 is SMNVEV (reference sequence). Trimming left V 5 bases short and J 10 bases short, with 8 bases between.

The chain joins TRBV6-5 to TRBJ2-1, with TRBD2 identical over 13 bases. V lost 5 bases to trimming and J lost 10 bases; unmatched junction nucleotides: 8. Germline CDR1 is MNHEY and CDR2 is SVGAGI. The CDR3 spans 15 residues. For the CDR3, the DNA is TGTGCCAGCAGTCTACGGACTAGCGGGGGTCGGGAGCAGTTCTTC. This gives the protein CASSLRTSGGREQFF.

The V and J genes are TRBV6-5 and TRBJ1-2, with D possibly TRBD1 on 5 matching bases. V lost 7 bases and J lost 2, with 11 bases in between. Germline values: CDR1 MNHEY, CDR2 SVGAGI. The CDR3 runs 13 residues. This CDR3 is CASMSDSNYGYTF. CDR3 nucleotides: TGTGCCAGCATGAGCGACAGCAACTATGGCTACACCTTC.

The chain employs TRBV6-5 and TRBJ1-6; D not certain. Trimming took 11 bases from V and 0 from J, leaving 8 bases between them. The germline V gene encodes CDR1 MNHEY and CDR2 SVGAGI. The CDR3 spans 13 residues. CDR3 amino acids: CASRYSYNSPLHF. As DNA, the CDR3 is TGTGCCTCCAGATACTCCTATAATTCACCCCTCCACTTT.

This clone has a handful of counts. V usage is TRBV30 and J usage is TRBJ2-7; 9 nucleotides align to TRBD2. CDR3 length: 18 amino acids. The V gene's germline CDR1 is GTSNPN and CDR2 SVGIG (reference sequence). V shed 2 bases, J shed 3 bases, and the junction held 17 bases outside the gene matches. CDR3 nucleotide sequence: TGTGCCTGGAGTTTCCCAAAGATAGCGGGGGCCGCCCTCTACGAGCAGTACTTC. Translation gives CAWSFPKIAGAALYEQYF.

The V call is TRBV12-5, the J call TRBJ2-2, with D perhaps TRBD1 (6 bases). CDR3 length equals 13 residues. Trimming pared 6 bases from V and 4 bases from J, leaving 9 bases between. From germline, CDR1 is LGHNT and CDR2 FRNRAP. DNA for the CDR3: TGTGCTAGTGGACAGGGATTCACCGGGGAGCTGTTTTTT. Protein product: CASGQGFTGELFF.

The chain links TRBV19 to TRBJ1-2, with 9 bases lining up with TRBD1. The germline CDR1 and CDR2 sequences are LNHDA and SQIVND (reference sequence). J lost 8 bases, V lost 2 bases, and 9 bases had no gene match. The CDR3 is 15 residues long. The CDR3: CASSIRGQGVVGYTF. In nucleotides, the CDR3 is TGTGCCAGTAGTATAAGGGGACAGGGAGTAGTCGGCTACACCTTC.